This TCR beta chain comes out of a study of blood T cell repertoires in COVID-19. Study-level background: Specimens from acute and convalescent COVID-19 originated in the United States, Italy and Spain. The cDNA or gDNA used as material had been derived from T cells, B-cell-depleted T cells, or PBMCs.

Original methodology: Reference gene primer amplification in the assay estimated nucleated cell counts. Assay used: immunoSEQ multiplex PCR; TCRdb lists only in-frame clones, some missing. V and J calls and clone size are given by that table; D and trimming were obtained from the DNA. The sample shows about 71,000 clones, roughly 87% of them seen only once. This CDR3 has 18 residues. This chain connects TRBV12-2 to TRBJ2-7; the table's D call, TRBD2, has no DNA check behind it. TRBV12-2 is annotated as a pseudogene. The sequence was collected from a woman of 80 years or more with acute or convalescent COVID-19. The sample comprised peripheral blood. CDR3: CASRLAPNPAYLTYEQYF. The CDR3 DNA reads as TGTGCAAGTCGCTTAGCCCCTAACCCCGCTTACCTGACCTACGAGCAGTACTTC.